These 11 T cell receptor beta chains came from one sample sequenced in a study of Tregs in tolerant kidney transplant recipients. Sequencing was performed with immunoSEQ multiplex PCR; in TCRdb, only in-frame clones are kept and a portion is missing. The sample data list roughly 50,000 clones. This specimen consisted of CD4+ T cells from blood, obtained before the transplant. These TCRs come from a human donor who received a combined kidney and bone marrow transplant.

Note on this clone: The observed sequence ends 3 residues before the CDR3 terminus, with the missing tail filled in from the germline J gene. V and J are TRBV7-2 and TRBJ2-5; tentative D call: TRBD1 (5 bases). V was clipped by 4 bases and J by 2 bases, with 8 bases between them. CDR1 is SGHTA, CDR2 FQGNSA, per germline. The CDR3 runs to 13 residues. The CDR3 DNA, read in part, is TGTGCCAGCAGCTCAGACAGACAAGAGACC. Its translation: CASSSDRQET. The CDR3 reads in full as CASSSDRQETQYF.

Turning to this clone: The CDR3 extends 3 residues past the end of the read, so its final part is completed from the germline J gene. The V and J genes are TRBV11-2 and TRBJ2-5; unclear D gene. The CDR3 sequence is 14 residues long. V lost 7 bases, J lost 3 bases, and 15 bases lay in between. Germline CDR1 SGHAT, CDR2 FQNNGV. CDR3 bases read: TGTGCCAGCACCTCCAAATATACAGAAGAGACC. This sequence encodes CASTSKYTEET. The whole CDR3 region reads CASTSKYTEETQYF.

As to this clone: The read stops 3 residues short of the end of the CDR3; the missing end is completed from the germline J gene. J is TRBJ1-6 and V is TRBV29-1, with a tentative D call TRBD1 (5 bases). The CDR3 length is 13 residues. Germline-derived CDR1 and CDR2 are SQVTM and ANQGSEA. V lost 7 bases and J 6 bases, leaving 13 bases between the germline ends. The CDR3 bases that were read are TGCAGCGCTGCCGGGGGTCCTAATTCACCC. Translated: CSAAGGPNSP. The full CDR3 protein reads CSAAGGPNSPLHF.

About this clone: The read is 3 residues too short to cover the CDR3 end, so that end is filled in from the germline J gene. This chain links TRBV7-2 with TRBJ2-5, with TRBD1 matching 11 bases. Germline values: CDR1 SGHTA, CDR2 FQGNSA. CDR3 length: 15 amino acids. The junction had 6 bases not matched to a gene; V was cut back by 5 bases and J by 4 bases. Incomplete CDR3 DNA: TGTGCCAGCAGCCGAGGGACAGGGGGGGGAGAGACC. This codes for CASSRGTGGGET. The full CDR3 is CASSRGTGGGETQYF.

As regards this clone: The CDR3 goes on 3 residues after the read ends, and that part is filled in from the germline J gene. V gene TRBV29-1 combines with J gene TRBJ1-2; D unclear. Germline loops: CDR1 SQVTM, CDR2 ANQGSEA. V was clipped by 5 bases and J by 1 base, with 14 bases between them. The CDR3 runs to 14 residues. The CDR3 sequence: CSVILTSSNYGYTF. CDR3 bases read: TGCAGCGTTATATTGACAAGTAGTAACTATGGC. The whole variable domain, remainder taken from reference TRBV29-1 and TRBJ1-2, is SAVISQKPSRDICQRGTSLTIQCQVDSQVTMMFWYRQQPGQSLTLIATANQGSEATYESGFVIDKFPISRPNLTFSTLTVSNMSPEDSSIYLCSVILTSSNYGYTFGSGTRLTVV.

Concerning this clone itself: The read halts 3 residues ahead of the CDR3 end, with the missing end drawn from the germline J gene. The gene calls are TRBV5-1 and TRBJ1-2, with a possible D match to TRBD1 (5 bases). Germline V gene lookup returns CDR1 SGHRS and CDR2 YFSETQ. The CDR3 length is 15 residues. Trimming stripped 5 bases from V and 6 bases from J, with 20 bases between. The CDR3 here is CASSLNAGNSNGYTF. CDR3 DNA (partial): TGCGCCAGCAGTTTGAACGCAGGGAACTCGAATGGC.

The sequenced part of the CDR3 DNA is TGCAGTGCTAGAGCCGGGACTAATTCAGATACG. Amino acids: CSARAGTNSDT. The complete CDR3 protein is CSARAGTNSDTQYF. The rearrangement joins TRBV20-1 to TRBJ2-3; 7 positions match TRBD2. Read sequence stops 3 residues before the CDR3 end, and the germline J gene provides the missing end. The V gene's germline CDR1 is DFQATT and CDR2 SNEGSKA (reference sequence). The CDR3 consists of 14 residues. Trimming took 1 base from V and 4 from J; bases not matched to a gene: 5.

On this clone: The CDR3 end lies 3 residues beyond the end of the read and is filled in from the germline J gene. The J gene is TRBJ2-5, the V gene TRBV11-2; tentative D call: TRBD2 (7 bases). Trimming shortened V by 1 base and J by 5 bases, and 14 bases separated the two germline ends. The CDR3 runs 15 residues. From germline, CDR1 is SGHAT and CDR2 FQNNGV. The CDR3 sequence: CASSLVPGGGETQYF. CDR3 bases read: TGTGCCAGCAGCTTAGTTCCGGGGGGCGGGGAGACC.

A note on this clone: The read finishes 3 residues shy of the CDR3 end, and the germline J gene is used to complete it. The rearrangement uses TRBV7-2 and TRBJ2-7, with 11 bases aligning to TRBD2. CDR1 is SGHTA and CDR2 is FQGNSA in the germline V gene. Trimming took 1 base from V and 6 from J; bases not matched to a gene: 2. This CDR3 has 14 amino acids. The sequenced CDR3 bases are TGTGCCAGCAGCTTAGGACTAGCGGGAAGCGAG. It codes for CASSLGLAGSE. The CDR3 in full is CASSLGLAGSEQYF.

In the case of this clone: The read ends 3 residues shy of where the CDR3 ends; the end is completed using the germline J gene. The chain recombines TRBV5-6 with TRBJ2-2, with 11 bases aligning to TRBD2. V lost 5 bases, J lost 7 bases, and 4 bases stayed unmatched. This CDR3 has 14 residues. Germline CDR1 is SGHDT and CDR2 is YYEEEE. Here the CDR3 reads CASRIAGGVGELFF. The CDR3 DNA, read in part, is TGTGCCAGCAGGATAGCGGGAGGGGTCGGGGAG.

Concerning this clone itself: The read ends 3 residues before the CDR3 terminus; that terminus is restored from the germline J gene. V usage is TRBV30 and J usage is TRBJ1-2, with D hard to call. Per the germline V gene, CDR1 is GTSNPN and CDR2 is SVGIG (reference sequence). CDR3 length: 14 residues. V lost 6 bases to trimming and J lost 1 base, with 15 bases between them. The CDR3 here is CACHGTGGNYGYTF. The CDR3 bases that were read are TGTGCCTGCCACGGTACCGGCGGTAACTATGGC.